This T cell receptor (beta chain) was documented in a study of regulatory T cells in long-lasting Graves disease. The time point was: newly diagnosed GD, antithyroid drugs for less than 3 months. From RNA extracted from PBMCs, the TCR library was made. Researchers made TCR beta libraries by using iRepertoire HTBI primers and running Arm-PCR on CDR3 regions. In the study's own analysis: The samples yielded approximately 62 TRBV and roughly 13 TRBJ segments. TCRdb re-analysed the multiplex PCR reads in MiXCR, keeping a single row per CDR3 protein. The authors' filters were not applied to this entry. The table records approximately 400,000 distinct CDR3 sequences, about an eighth of them present only once. This clonotype was counted many times. The sample was also linked to a second study, of T cells in Graves' hyperthyroidism and ophthalmopathy.

The sequence came from a woman younger than 35 with Graves disease. The sample in question was peripheral blood mononuclear cells (PBMCs), obtained at new diagnosis, from a patient treated with antithyroid drugs.

The CDR3 sequence: CASSLDSQWETQYF. The CDR3 DNA reads TGTGCCAGCAGCTTGGACAGCCAGTGGGAGACCCAGTACTTC. The gene calls are TRBV7-9 and TRBJ2-5, with D perhaps matching TRBD1 (6 bases). Trimming cost V 3 bases and J 5 bases, with 13 bases left between them. The germline V gene encodes CDR1 SEHNR and CDR2 FQNEAQ (reference sequence). CDR3 length: 14 amino acids.